This is a list of T cell receptor beta chains from one sample in a study of T cells in localized non-small cell lung cancer. Generated by immunoSEQ multiplex PCR, the TCRdb table keeps only in-frame clones and is missing some. The sample consists of about 27,000 clones, less than 90% of them appearing once. Sequenced material: peripheral blood, taken before any cancer treatment. The source is a female donor at least 60 years old with stage II squamous cell lung carcinoma. Both conserved end residues are part of each CDR3. A D gene is named only where the DNA matches it firmly. The size field is filled for only some rows; it gives once, few, many or a size class.

clone size: .
D gene: TRBD2
V gene: TRBV9
CDR3 length: 15
J gene: TRBJ2-3
CDR3 protein: CASSISGGLTDTQYF
CDR3 DNA: TGTGCCAGCAGCATCAGCGGGGGTCTCACAGATACGCAGTATTTT

clone size: .
D gene: TRBD2
V gene: TRBV7-2
CDR3 length: 13
J gene: TRBJ2-3
CDR3 protein: CASSLASSGVVNF
CDR3 DNA: TGTGCCAGCAGCTTAGCCTCTAGCGGGGTTGTGAATTTT

clone size: .
D gene: .
V gene: TRBV10-1
CDR3 length: 14
J gene: TRBJ1-4
CDR3 protein: CASSESGTDEKLFF
CDR3 DNA: TGCGCCAGCAGTGAGTCGGGGACGGATGAAAAACTGTTTTTT

clone size: .
D gene: .
V gene: TRBV7-9
CDR3 length: 12
J gene: TRBJ1-1
CDR3 protein: CASAVRPTEAFF
CDR3 DNA: TGTGCCAGCGCCGTGCGGCCCACTGAAGCTTTCTTT

clone size: .
D gene: .
V gene: TRBV2
CDR3 length: 12
J gene: TRBJ1-1
CDR3 protein: CASKLTGTEAFF
CDR3 DNA: TGTGCCAGCAAGCTTACCGGGACTGAAGCTTTCTTT

clone size: .
D gene: .
V gene: TRBV4-1
CDR3 length: 17
J gene: TRBJ1-4
CDR3 protein: CASSQDSSGVRNEKLFF
CDR3 DNA: TGCGCCAGCAGCCAAGATTCGTCAGGGGTCAGAAATGAAAAACTGTTTTTT

clone size: .
D gene: .
V gene: TRBV14
CDR3 length: 15
J gene: TRBJ2-7
CDR3 protein: CASSQGRAGHSEQYF
CDR3 DNA: TGTGCCAGCAGCCAAGGCCGCGCAGGACATTCCGAGCAGTACTTC

clone size: .
D gene: .
V gene: TRBV27
CDR3 length: 14
J gene: TRBJ1-4
CDR3 protein: CASSFSLSGEKLFF
CDR3 DNA: TGTGCCAGCAGTTTTAGTCTTTCGGGAGAAAAACTGTTTTTT

clone size: .
D gene: TRBD1
V gene: TRBV29-1
CDR3 length: 15
J gene: TRBJ2-5
CDR3 protein: CSVDRDRVFQETQYF
CDR3 DNA: TGCAGCGTTGACAGGGACAGGGTTTTTCAGGAGACCCAGTACTTC

clone size: once
D gene: .
V gene: TRBV10-3
CDR3 length: 13
J gene: TRBJ1-2
CDR3 protein: CAISESLDYGYTF
CDR3 DNA: TGTGCCATCAGTGAGTCGTTAGACTATGGCTACACCTTC

clone size: .
D gene: TRBD1
V gene: TRBV9
CDR3 length: 15
J gene: TRBJ2-1
CDR3 protein: CASSARDRTYNEQFF
CDR3 DNA: TGTGCCAGCAGCGCCCGGGACAGGACCTACAATGAGCAGTTCTTC

clone size: few
D gene: .
V gene: TRBV7-9
CDR3 length: 13
J gene: TRBJ2-7
CDR3 protein: CASSLPGSYEQYF
CDR3 DNA: TGTGCCAGCAGCTTACCAGGGAGCTACGAGCAGTACTTC

clone size: .
D gene: TRBD2
V gene: TRBV5-4
CDR3 length: 15
J gene: TRBJ2-1
CDR3 protein: CASSPSGGVYNEQFF
CDR3 DNA: TGTGCCAGCAGCCCTAGCGGGGGGGTCTACAATGAGCAGTTCTTC

clone size: .
D gene: TRBD1
V gene: TRBV28
CDR3 length: 14
J gene: TRBJ2-7
CDR3 protein: CASSPTTGAYEQYF
CDR3 DNA: TGTGCCAGCAGCCCCACGACAGGGGCCTACGAGCAGTACTTC

clone size: .
D gene: TRBD2
V gene: TRBV9
CDR3 length: 16
J gene: TRBJ2-2
CDR3 protein: CASTMGLAGEAGELFF
CDR3 DNA: TGTGCCAGCACCATGGGACTAGCGGGAGAGGCGGGGGAGCTGTTTTTT

clone size: .
D gene: TRBD2
V gene: TRBV19
CDR3 length: 14
J gene: TRBJ2-2
CDR3 protein: CASSGLAGAGELFF
CDR3 DNA: TGTGCCAGTAGCGGACTAGCGGGGGCCGGGGAGCTGTTTTTT

clone size: few
D gene: .
V gene: TRBV29-1
CDR3 length: 12
J gene: TRBJ1-2
CDR3 protein: CSVGRGTDGYTF
CDR3 DNA: TGCAGCGTTGGACGGGGGACCGATGGCTACACCTTC

clone size: .
D gene: .
V gene: TRBV28
CDR3 length: 16
J gene: TRBJ2-7
CDR3 protein: CASSLAGGTALGEQYF
CDR3 DNA: TGTGCCAGCAGTTTAGCCGGGGGGACAGCCCTTGGGGAGCAGTACTTC

clone size: .
D gene: TRBD1
V gene: TRBV18
CDR3 length: 16
J gene: TRBJ2-1
CDR3 protein: CASSGTGTGAYNEQFF
CDR3 DNA: TGTGCCAGCTCCGGAACCGGGACAGGGGCATACAATGAGCAGTTCTTC

clone size: .
D gene: .
V gene: TRBV7-2
CDR3 length: 14
J gene: TRBJ2-1
CDR3 protein: CASSPGDRAGEQFF
CDR3 DNA: TGTGCCAGCAGCCCCGGCGACAGGGCGGGGGAGCAGTTCTTC

clone size: .
D gene: .
V gene: TRBV28
CDR3 length: 17
J gene: TRBJ1-1
CDR3 protein: CASITGGGTTMNTEAFF
CDR3 DNA: TGTGCCAGCATCACCGGGGGGGGCACTACCATGAACACTGAAGCTTTCTTT

clone size: .
D gene: TRBD2
V gene: TRBV11-2
CDR3 length: 17
J gene: TRBJ2-1
CDR3 protein: CASSLGWREVSYNEQFF
CDR3 DNA: TGTGCCAGCAGCTTAGGGTGGCGGGAGGTTTCCTACAATGAGCAGTTCTTC

clone size: .
D gene: .
V gene: TRBV27
CDR3 length: 15
J gene: TRBJ1-2
CDR3 protein: CASSPRGALGGGYTF
CDR3 DNA: TGTGCCAGCAGTCCCCGGGGGGCCTTGGGGGGTGGCTACACCTTC

clone size: .
D gene: .
V gene: TRBV5-4
CDR3 length: 15
J gene: TRBJ2-5
CDR3 protein: CASSGEGGTEETQYF
CDR3 DNA: TGTGCCAGCAGCGGGGAGGGGGGAACCGAAGAGACCCAGTACTTC

clone size: .
D gene: .
V gene: TRBV6-1
CDR3 length: 14
J gene: TRBJ1-4
CDR3 protein: CASSEAGPNEKLFF
CDR3 DNA: TGTGCCAGCAGTGAAGCAGGGCCTAATGAAAAACTGTTTTTT

clone size: .
D gene: .
V gene: TRBV19
CDR3 length: 17
J gene: TRBJ1-1
CDR3 protein: CASIQSTASHPNTEAFF
CDR3 DNA: TGTGCCAGCATCCAATCTACGGCCTCCCACCCGAACACTGAAGCTTTCTTT

clone size: .
D gene: .
V gene: TRBV4-3
CDR3 length: 15
J gene: TRBJ2-1
CDR3 protein: CASSQLGGNHNEQFF
CDR3 DNA: TGCGCCAGCAGCCAGTTGGGGGGTAACCACAATGAGCAGTTCTTC

clone size: .
D gene: TRBD2
V gene: TRBV5-1
CDR3 length: 18
J gene: TRBJ2-4
CDR3 protein: CASSLLAGEPLAKNIQYF
CDR3 DNA: TGCGCCAGCAGCTTACTAGCGGGAGAACCCCTAGCCAAAAACATTCAGTACTTC

clone size: .
D gene: .
V gene: TRBV11-2
CDR3 length: 13
J gene: TRBJ1-2
CDR3 protein: CASSLEPGTGYTF
CDR3 DNA: TGTGCCAGCAGCTTAGAGCCAGGAACAGGCTACACCTTC

clone size: .
D gene: TRBD2
V gene: TRBV4-3
CDR3 length: 18
J gene: TRBJ2-3
CDR3 protein: CASSQEGGLAGGQDTQYF
CDR3 DNA: TGCGCCAGCAGCCAAGAGGGAGGGCTAGCGGGGGGCCAAGATACGCAGTATTTT

clone size: .
D gene: .
V gene: TRBV4-2
CDR3 length: 14
J gene: TRBJ2-7
CDR3 protein: CASSQDRANYEQYF
CDR3 DNA: TGTGCCAGCAGCCAAGACAGGGCGAACTACGAGCAGTACTTC

clone size: .
D gene: .
V gene: TRBV7-9
CDR3 length: 15
J gene: TRBJ2-1
CDR3 protein: CASSPRGSPYNEQFF
CDR3 DNA: TGTGCCAGCAGTCCGAGAGGGAGCCCCTACAATGAGCAGTTCTTC

clone size: few
D gene: TRBD1
V gene: TRBV6-1
CDR3 length: 14
J gene: TRBJ1-4
CDR3 protein: CASTSGQVDEKLFF
CDR3 DNA: TGTGCCAGCACTTCGGGACAGGTTGATGAAAAACTGTTTTTT

clone size: .
D gene: .
V gene: TRBV7-9
CDR3 length: 13
J gene: TRBJ2-5
CDR3 protein: CASSLRAEETQYF
CDR3 DNA: TGTGCCAGCAGCTTACGGGCCGAAGAGACCCAGTACTTC

clone size: .
D gene: .
V gene: TRBV10-3
CDR3 length: 14
J gene: TRBJ1-2
CDR3 protein: CAISKSTRGYGYTF
CDR3 DNA: TGTGCCATCAGTAAATCGACACGAGGGTATGGCTACACCTTC

clone size: few
D gene: .
V gene: TRBV29-1
CDR3 length: 15
J gene: TRBJ2-1
CDR3 protein: CSVEDQRYSYNEQFF
CDR3 DNA: TGCAGCGTTGAAGATCAGCGGTACTCCTACAATGAGCAGTTCTTC

clone size: .
D gene: .
V gene: TRBV6-5
CDR3 length: 14
J gene: TRBJ1-1
CDR3 protein: CASKLALSSTEAFF
CDR3 DNA: TGTGCCAGCAAGCTCGCCTTATCGAGCACTGAAGCTTTCTTT

clone size: .
D gene: TRBD2
V gene: TRBV5-1
CDR3 length: 15
J gene: TRBJ2-3
CDR3 protein: CASSWTSGPHHTQYF
CDR3 DNA: TGCGCCAGCAGCTGGACTAGCGGACCCCACCATACGCAGTATTTT

clone size: .
D gene: .
V gene: TRBV5-1
CDR3 length: 15
J gene: TRBJ1-1
CDR3 protein: CASSSGGARGTEAFF
CDR3 DNA: TGCGCCAGCAGCTCGGGTGGGGCCAGGGGCACTGAAGCTTTCTTT

clone size: .
D gene: .
V gene: TRBV7-2
CDR3 length: 15
J gene: TRBJ1-5
CDR3 protein: CASSYREGGNQPQHF
CDR3 DNA: TGTGCCAGCAGCTACAGGGAAGGTGGCAATCAGCCCCAGCATTTT

clone size: .
D gene: .
V gene: TRBV7-2
CDR3 length: 12
J gene: TRBJ2-5
CDR3 protein: CASSLRPQVLYF
CDR3 DNA: TGTGCCAGCAGCCTCAGGCCCCAAGTGTTGTACTTC

clone size: .
D gene: .
V gene: TRBV14
CDR3 length: 14
J gene: TRBJ2-7
CDR3 protein: CASSQLLNSYEQYF
CDR3 DNA: TGTGCCAGCAGCCAACTCCTAAACTCCTACGAGCAGTACTTC

clone size: .
D gene: .
V gene: TRBV7-8
CDR3 length: 18
J gene: TRBJ1-3
CDR3 protein: CASSLRRGSGRTGNTIYF
CDR3 DNA: TGTGCCAGCAGCTTACGAAGAGGTTCGGGCAGAACAGGAAACACCATATATTTT

clone size: once
D gene: .
V gene: TRBV27
CDR3 length: 14
J gene: TRBJ2-6
CDR3 protein: CASTINSGANVLTF
CDR3 DNA: TGTGCCAGCACCATAAACTCTGGGGCCAACGTCCTGACTTTC

clone size: .
D gene: TRBD2
V gene: TRBV5-1
CDR3 length: 13
J gene: TRBJ2-1
CDR3 protein: CASNLAGNNEQFF
CDR3 DNA: TGCGCCAGCAACCTAGCGGGGAACAATGAGCAGTTCTTC

clone size: .
D gene: .
V gene: TRBV13
CDR3 length: 15
J gene: TRBJ1-5
CDR3 protein: CASSFGHWGNQPQHF
CDR3 DNA: TGTGCCAGCAGCTTCGGACACTGGGGCAATCAGCCCCAGCATTTT

clone size: .
D gene: TRBD2
V gene: TRBV15
CDR3 length: 15
J gene: TRBJ2-1
CDR3 protein: CATSRGNAGGPEQFF
CDR3 DNA: TGTGCCACCAGCAGAGGAAACGCGGGAGGGCCTGAGCAGTTCTTC

clone size: .
D gene: .
V gene: TRBV6-4
CDR3 length: 13
J gene: TRBJ1-5
CDR3 protein: CASSATINQPQHF
CDR3 DNA: TGTGCCAGCAGTGCCACGATCAATCAGCCCCAGCATTTT

clone size: .
D gene: TRBD1
V gene: TRBV6-5
CDR3 length: 14
J gene: TRBJ1-2
CDR3 protein: CASRPDRVLRGYTF
CDR3 DNA: TGTGCCAGCAGACCCGACAGGGTACTTAGAGGCTACACCTTC

clone size: .
D gene: .
V gene: TRBV5-1
CDR3 length: 14
J gene: TRBJ1-1
CDR3 protein: CASSLQVGNTEAFF
CDR3 DNA: TGCGCCAGCAGTTTACAGGTGGGGAACACTGAAGCTTTCTTT

clone size: .
D gene: .
V gene: TRBV2
CDR3 length: 16
J gene: TRBJ1-1
CDR3 protein: CASSVANGGGGTEAFF
CDR3 DNA: TGTGCCAGCAGTGTTGCGAACGGGGGGGGTGGTACTGAAGCTTTCTTT

clone size: .
D gene: .
V gene: TRBV6-1
CDR3 length: 15
J gene: TRBJ2-7
CDR3 protein: CASLFGGGASYEQYF
CDR3 DNA: TGTGCCAGCCTCTTTGGGGGGGGCGCTTCCTACGAGCAGTACTTC

clone size: .
D gene: .
V gene: TRBV10-3
CDR3 length: 13
J gene: TRBJ1-3
CDR3 protein: CAIRQDTGNTIYF
CDR3 DNA: TGTGCCATCAGACAGGATACTGGAAACACCATATATTTT

clone size: .
D gene: .
V gene: TRBV6-9
CDR3 length: 11
J gene: TRBJ1-4
CDR3 protein: CASIQREKLFF
CDR3 DNA: TGTGCCAGCATCCAGAGGGAAAAACTGTTTTTT

clone size: .
D gene: TRBD1
V gene: TRBV28
CDR3 length: 15
J gene: TRBJ2-1
CDR3 protein: CASSSPQGAYNEQFF
CDR3 DNA: TGTGCCAGCAGCTCACCACAGGGGGCCTACAATGAGCAGTTCTTC

clone size: .
D gene: .
V gene: TRBV5-8
CDR3 length: 13
J gene: TRBJ1-1
CDR3 protein: CASSATVNTEAFF
CDR3 DNA: TGTGCCAGCAGCGCAACAGTGAACACTGAAGCTTTCTTT

clone size: once
D gene: TRBD2
V gene: TRBV5-4
CDR3 length: 17
J gene: TRBJ2-2
CDR3 protein: CASSLAKREAGTGELFF
CDR3 DNA: TGTGCCAGCAGCTTGGCCAAGCGGGAGGCGGGCACCGGGGAGCTGTTTTTT

clone size: .
D gene: .
V gene: TRBV30
CDR3 length: 15
J gene: TRBJ1-5
CDR3 protein: CAWSVRADSNQPQHF
CDR3 DNA: TGTGCCTGGAGTGTACGGGCAGATAGCAATCAGCCCCAGCATTTT

clone size: once
D gene: .
V gene: TRBV5-8
CDR3 length: 15
J gene: TRBJ2-1
CDR3 protein: CASSLFNGNNNEQFF
CDR3 DNA: TGTGCCAGCAGCTTGTTTAATGGAAACAACAATGAGCAGTTCTTC